A single sample is the source of the 11 T cell receptor beta chains below, sequenced in a study of T-cell reconstitution after alpha-beta-depleted transplantation in children. Construction of the TCRbeta library involved unique molecular identifiers. TCRdb reprocessed the PCR reads via MiXCR and lists one record per CDR3 protein. This sample yields more than 150,000 distinct CDR3 sequences, of which approximately 15% are seen a single time; approximately 13% belongs to the top ten. The sample in question was PBMCs from the stem cell graft donor, obtained from the stem cell graft. The receptors here all came from a human donor who donated a stem cell graft to a child with acute lymphoblastic leukemia.

The chain couples TRBV6-5 to TRBJ1-3; D gene unclear. Trimming cost V 5 bases and J 8 bases, with 7 bases left between them. Germline CDR1 is MNHEY and CDR2 is SVGAGI. The CDR3 sequence is 11 residues long. CDR3 coding DNA: TGTGCCAGCAGTACCCTTGACACCATATATTTT. Translated, it gives CASSTLDTIYF.

Ten or more counts support this clonotype. The chain couples TRBV20-1 to TRBJ1-2; 9 bases map to TRBD1. V trimming: 1 base; J trimming: 3 bases; junction bases outside the gene matches: 9. Germline lookup yields CDR1 DFQATT and CDR2 SNEGSKA (reference sequence). The CDR3 runs to 16 residues. The CDR3 loop is CSARAWTGAKDYGYTF. The CDR3 DNA sequence: TGCAGTGCTAGAGCCTGGACAGGGGCTAAGGACTATGGCTACACCTTC.

This clonotype has a count of ten or more. The rearrangement links TRBV6-1 to TRBJ2-7; D call uncertain. V was pared by 1 base and J by 4 bases, with 14 bases between. The CDR3 consists of 15 residues. Germline values: CDR1 MNHNS, CDR2 SASEGT. CDR3 nucleotides: TGTGCCAGCAGTGAAGTGGTGACGGTTCCTTACGAGCAGTACTTC. It translates to CASSEVVTVPYEQYF.

This clonotype has a count of ten or more. This chain connects TRBV11-2 to TRBJ2-7; no reliable D call. CDR1 and CDR2 (germline): SGHAT, FQNNGV. The CDR3 covers 15 residues. Trimming took 3 bases from V and 5 from J, leaving 17 bases between them. The CDR3 loop is CASSFYGQVEDEQYF. DNA for the CDR3: TGTGCCAGCAGCTTTTACGGGCAGGTTGAGGACGAGCAGTACTTC. Full variable domain (remainder filled in from reference TRBV11-2 and TRBJ2-7): EAGVAQSPRYKIIEKRQSVAFWCNPISGHATLYWYQQILGQGPKLLIQFQNNGVVDDSQLPKDRFSAERLKGVDSTLKIQPAKLEDSAVYLCASSFYGQVEDEQYFGPGTRLTVT.

In this sample, this clonotype turned up many times. The V gene is TRBV5-1, the J gene TRBJ1-1; TRBD1 matches 8 bases. V shed 5 bases, J shed 0 bases, and the junction held 15 bases outside the gene matches. Germline V gives CDR1 SGHRS, CDR2 YFSETQ. This CDR3 region has 18 residues. Here the CDR3 reads CASSHGGGGDRLNTEAFF. In DNA form, the CDR3 reads TGCGCCAGCAGTCATGGTGGAGGAGGGGACAGGTTGAACACTGAAGCTTTCTTT.

This clonotype occurred many times. This sequence joins TRBV20-1 and TRBJ2-7; 8 nucleotides agree with TRBD2. The CDR3 loop spans 15 amino acids. Germline CDR1 is DFQATT and CDR2 is SNEGSKA (reference sequence). The V gene end was trimmed by 6 bases and the J gene end by 2 bases; junction bases not matched to a gene: 12. For the CDR3, the DNA is TGCAGTGCCCTAGACAGTACGGGAGGGCCCTACGAGCAGTACTTC. Protein sequence: CSALDSTGGPYEQYF.

This clonotype showed up just once. A clone one base away is much larger, so this may be a read error. The rearrangement links TRBV20-1 to TRBJ2-1; 9 nucleotides line up with TRBD2. With 7 bases clipped from V and 5 bases from J, the junction kept 6 bases outside the gene matches. The germline V gene has CDR1 DFQATT and CDR2 SNEGSKA (reference sequence). The CDR3 runs 13 residues. The CDR3 sequence: CSVRAGGHNEQFF. The CDR3 DNA reads as TGCAGTGTAAGAGCGGGAGGACACAATGAGCAGTTCTTC.

The rearrangement uses TRBV18 and TRBJ2-7; perhaps TRBD1 as D (6 bases). Per the germline V gene, CDR1 is KGHSH and CDR2 is LQKENI. Trimming cost V 3 bases and J 3 bases, with 12 bases left between them. CDR3 length: 14 residues. The CDR3, as DNA: TGTGCCAGCTCACCGGGACATGGTTACTACGAGCAGTACTTC. Amino acids: CASSPGHGYYEQYF.

As to this clonotype: Just one base apart from a much larger clone, this may be a read error. Here the CDR3 reads CASRRGANEKLFF. DNA of the CDR3: TGTGCCTCACGGAGGGGAGCTAATGAAAAACTGTTTTTT. This sequence joins TRBV10-3 and TRBJ1-4, with D tentatively TRBD1 (5 bases). The germline V and J ends were trimmed by 11 bases and 3 bases, with 13 bases remaining between them. The CDR3 has 13 residues. The germline V gene has CDR1 ENHRY and CDR2 SYGVKD.

This clonotype was observed at least ten times. The gene calls are TRBV27 and TRBJ2-5, with TRBD2 matching over 10 bases. The CDR3 runs to 15 residues. With 8 bases clipped from V and 4 bases from J, the junction kept 10 bases outside the gene matches. CDR1 and CDR2 from the germline V gene are MNHEY and SMNVEV (reference sequence). CDR3 sequence (DNA): TGTGCCAGCGCAATTCGTAGCGGGAGGAGAGAGACCCAGTACTTC. Translation gives CASAIRSGRRETQYF.

This clonotype appeared a few times. J is TRBJ1-1 and V is TRBV5-1; D is ambiguous. V dropped 4 bases and J dropped 4 bases, with 14 bases sitting between them. There are 14 residues in the CDR3. Germline CDR1 and CDR2: SGHRS and YFSETQ. CDR3 in DNA: TGCGCCAGCAGCCCACGGGCCGGCAGCACTGAAGCTTTCTTT. Translated: CASSPRAGSTEAFF.